Each of the 6 T cell receptor beta chains below was sequenced from the same sample in a study of T cell changes during pregnancy in multiple sclerosis. Clones were read by immunoSEQ multiplex PCR, and TCRdb kept only the in-frame ones, dropping some. Among around 30,000 clones listed, roughly 89% were seen once. This specimen was CD4+ T cells from peripheral blood mononuclear cells, taken in the second trimester of pregnancy. These receptors all stem from a female donor with multiple sclerosis, enrolled in a pregnancy study.

The chain has TRBV18 and TRBJ1-5; TRBD1 is a possible D gene (6 bases). The CDR3 extends over 13 amino acids. V was cut by 8 bases and J by 1 base, with 9 bases left in between. Germline CDR1 reads KGHSH; CDR2 reads LQKENI. The CDR3, as DNA: TGTGCCAGCACAGGACAGAGCAATCAGCCCCAGCATTTT. Translation gives CASTGQSNQPQHF.

The chain links TRBV5-4 to TRBJ1-1; perhaps TRBD1 as D (5 bases). The CDR3 is made up of 15 amino acids. V shed 4 bases and J shed 2 bases, with 15 bases lying between them. Germline CDR1 is SGHNT and CDR2 is YYREEE (reference sequence). Here the CDR3 reads CASSPMGGLNTEAFF. CDR3 nucleotide sequence: TGTGCCAGCAGCCCCATGGGGGGGTTAAACACTGAAGCTTTCTTT.

The J gene is TRBJ2-1, the V gene TRBV14; D is uncertain. V was shortened by 0 bases and J by 5 bases, with 17 bases between the two germline ends. The CDR3 runs to 17 residues. In germline, CDR1 is SGHDN, CDR2 FVKESK. CDR3 sequence: CASSQDRGLYLHNEQFF. CDR3 DNA: TGTGCCAGCAGCCAAGATCGAGGTCTCTATCTTCACAATGAGCAGTTCTTC.

The rearrangement joins TRBV15 to TRBJ1-5; 9 bases are shared with TRBD1. V was clipped by 1 base and J by 4 bases; unmatched bases: 2. The germline V gene encodes CDR1 LNHNV and CDR2 YYDKDF (reference sequence). The CDR3 covers 15 residues. DNA for the CDR3: TGTGCCACCAGCAGAGGGGGACAGGGAAATCAGCCCCAGCATTTT. It specifies CATSRGGQGNQPQHF.

CDR3 loop: CASSTIGGGKNTEAFF. The CDR3 nucleotides are TGTGCCAGCTCAACTATCGGGGGGGGGAAGAACACTGAAGCTTTCTTT. The rearrangement uses TRBV18 and TRBJ1-1; possibly TRBD1 for D (5 bases). This CDR3 comprises 16 residues. Germline CDR1 is KGHSH and CDR2 is LQKENI. The V end was cut by 5 bases, the J end by 1 base, with 17 bases between.

This rearrangement joins TRBV2 to TRBJ1-2, with D possibly being TRBD1 (5 bases). Germline values: CDR1 SNHLY, CDR2 FYNNEI. The ends were cut back, 4 bases at V and 8 bases at J, with 17 bases in the middle. This CDR3 comprises 14 residues. CDR3 amino acids: CASSVNWGGDGYTF. DNA of the CDR3: TGTGCCAGCAGTGTGAATTGGGGGGGGGACGGCTACACCTTC.